One sample yielded the 20 T cell receptor beta chains listed below, sequenced in a study of cytomegalovirus exposure and HLA in healthy donors. With 60 Vbeta and 13 Jbeta primers, the PCR was carried out. TCRdb's copy holds only in-frame clones and misses some; the assay was immunoSEQ multiplex PCR. The sample holds 150,000 to 200,000 clones, roughly 74% seen once. The specimen sequenced was PBMCs. The receptors originated from a woman between 35 and 50 years old in good health and CMV-seropositive.

This rearrangement joins TRBV7-8 to TRBJ2-5; 12 bases align to TRBD2. This CDR3 contains 17 residues. Germline values: CDR1 SGHVS, CDR2 FQNEAQ. V was pared by 6 bases and J by 3 bases, with 11 bases of the junction left unmatched. The CDR3 protein is CASSPAGLAGSKETQYF. The CDR3 DNA reads TGTGCCAGCAGTCCAGCCGGACTAGCGGGATCCAAAGAGACCCAGTACTTC. Using reference TRBV7-8 and TRBJ2-5 for the parts outside the CDR3, the full variable domain is GAGVSQSPRYKVAKRGQDVALRCDPISGHVSLFWYQQALGQGPEFLTYFQNEAQLDKSGLPSDRFFAERPEGSVSTLKIQRTQQEDSAVYLCASSPAGLAGSKETQYFGPGTRLLVL.

Only a few counts were recorded for this clone. This rearrangement joins TRBV30 to TRBJ2-5, with 7 bases lining up with TRBD2. Trimming cost V 3 bases and J 0 bases; bases outside gene matches: 7. The CDR3 extends over 15 amino acids. Germline CDR1 and CDR2: GTSNPN and SVGIG (reference sequence). CDR3 protein: CAWRSRGSNQETQYF. The CDR3 DNA reads TGTGCCTGGAGGTCGCGCGGGAGTAACCAAGAGACCCAGTACTTC.

The chain recombines TRBV30 with TRBJ2-7; D is undetermined. The V end was cut by 2 bases, the J end by 4 bases, with 9 bases between. The CDR3 runs to 12 residues. The germline V gene has CDR1 GTSNPN and CDR2 SVGIG (reference sequence). CDR3 region: CAWSSQSYEQYF. The CDR3 bases are TGTGCCTGGAGTTCCCAGTCTTACGAGCAGTACTTC.

The chain joins TRBV6-1 to TRBJ2-6; no clear D. CDR1 and CDR2 from the germline V gene are MNHNS and SASEGT. Trimming cost V 6 bases and J 3 bases, with 6 bases left between them. This CDR3 comprises 13 residues. This chain's CDR3 is CASRRIGANVLTF. The CDR3 region has the DNA TGTGCCAGCAGGCGGATTGGGGCCAACGTCCTGACTTTC.

The chain links TRBV7-8 to TRBJ2-2; 7 positions match TRBD1. J was trimmed by 7 bases and V by 5 bases; bases with no gene match: 13. From germline, CDR1 is SGHVS and CDR2 FQNEAQ. The CDR3 extends over 16 amino acids. The CDR3 spells CASSIPPTGVGGELFF. In DNA, the CDR3 is TGTGCCAGCAGCATTCCCCCTACAGGGGTTGGCGGGGAGCTGTTTTTT.

This clone was observed a handful of times. This sequence joins TRBV7-2 and TRBJ2-7; the match to TRBD2 covers 7 bases. V lost 0 bases to trimming and J lost 3 bases; unmatched junction nucleotides: 2. The CDR3 length is 14 residues. The germline V gene has CDR1 SGHTA and CDR2 FQGNSA. The CDR3 region has the DNA TGTGCCAGCAGCTTAGCGGGAGGGCACTACGAGCAGTACTTC. It yields the protein CASSLAGGHYEQYF.

The chain recombines TRBV19 with TRBJ2-3, with TRBD2 matching 9 bases. Looked up from germline, CDR1 is LNHDA and CDR2 is SQIVND (reference sequence). CDR3 length equals 18 residues. V was pared by 5 bases and J by 2 bases, with 14 bases of the junction left unmatched. CDR3 bases: TGTGCCAGTAGTCCACCCCTCCGACTAGCGGAACCCACAGATACGCAGTATTTT. Amino acids: CASSPPLRLAEPTDTQYF.

The rearrangement uses TRBV27 and TRBJ1-5; 8 positions agree with TRBD1. Germline CDR1 is MNHEY and CDR2 is SMNVEV (reference sequence). V shed 5 bases, J shed 1 base, and the junction held 10 bases outside the gene matches. The CDR3 consists of 17 residues. The CDR3 nucleotides are TGTGCCAGCAGTGCTTCAGGGGGCTGGGAAAGCAATCAGCCCCAGCATTTT. Its translation: CASSASGGWESNQPQHF.

The chain combines TRBV7-6 with TRBJ2-2; no definite D call. Trimming took 3 bases from V and 4 from J, leaving 9 bases between them. Germline V gene sequence: CDR1 SGHVS, CDR2 FNYEAQ. This CDR3 spans 14 amino acids. CDR3 sequence: CASSLRGGTGELFF. DNA of the CDR3: TGTGCCAGCAGCTTGCGTGGCGGCACCGGGGAGCTGTTTTTT.

The chain combines TRBV7-6 with TRBJ2-7, with 8 bases matching TRBD1. CDR1 and CDR2 from the germline V gene are SGHVS and FNYEAQ. The CDR3 extends over 12 amino acids. V shed 11 bases and J 2 bases; nucleotides not matched to a gene: 5. CDR3 DNA: TGTGCCGTAGGACAGGGACCCTACGAGCAGTACTTC. It encodes CAVGQGPYEQYF.

V is TRBV25-1 and J is TRBJ2-7; the D gene is possibly TRBD1 (6 bases). CDR3 length equals 13 residues. Germline V CDR1 and CDR2: MGHDK, SYGVNS. Trimming took 3 bases from V and 6 from J, leaving 12 bases between them. CDR3 residues: CASSDYRVGEQYF. In nucleotides, the CDR3 is TGTGCCAGCAGTGACTACAGGGTCGGCGAGCAGTACTTC.

This chain connects TRBV21-1 to TRBJ2-7; the D call TRBD2 from the table was never checked on the DNA. TRBV21-1 constitutes a pseudogene. The CDR3 has 17 amino acids. DNA for the CDR3: TGTGCCAGCAGCAAAGCCCCGATGGGAACGGGAACCTACGAGCAGTACTTC. Its translation: CASSKAPMGTGTYEQYF.

The V call is TRBV27, the J call TRBJ2-7; 12 bases fit TRBD2. CDR1 is MNHEY and CDR2 is SMNVEV in the germline V gene (reference sequence). The CDR3 has 19 residues. V gave up 6 bases and J gave up 1 base; unmatched junction bases: 16. The CDR3 DNA is TGTGCCAGCAGGCAGACGGGGACTAGCGGGCGATTAGGTTCCTACGAGCAGTACTTC. The encoded protein is CASRQTGTSGRLGSYEQYF.

This clone was seen a few times. The V gene is TRBV6-5, the J gene TRBJ1-2, with a weak D call TRBD1 (5 bases). CDR3 length: 14 residues. From germline, CDR1 is MNHEY and CDR2 SVGAGI. V was shortened by 5 bases and J by 8 bases, with 18 bases between the two germline ends. The CDR3 sequence: CASSEKGRVYGYTF. The CDR3 nucleotides are TGTGCCAGCAGTGAAAAGGGCAGGGTATACGGCTACACCTTC.

This sequence joins TRBV7-8 and TRBJ1-4, with D perhaps matching TRBD1 (6 bases). The CDR3 runs 15 residues. V was pared by 5 bases and J by 8 bases, with 18 bases between. Germline CDR1 SGHVS, CDR2 FQNEAQ. CDR3 DNA sequence: TGTGCCAGCAGCCCGAACAGGGCCCGGGGCGAAAAACTGTTTTTT. This codes for CASSPNRARGEKLFF.

In DNA form, the CDR3 reads TGTGCCAGCACCTCCCCGGGGTTGACGAACACTGAAGCTTTCTTT. Protein product: CASTSPGLTNTEAFF. The chain employs TRBV6-5 and TRBJ1-1; D not resolved. Trimming took 7 bases from V and 1 from J, leaving 16 bases between them. CDR1 MNHEY and CDR2 SVGAGI come from the germline V gene. The CDR3 runs to 15 residues.

The gene calls are TRBV5-1 and TRBJ1-3, with D possibly matching TRBD1 (6 bases). The V gene's germline CDR1 is SGHRS and CDR2 YFSETQ. Trimming removed 4 bases at V and 2 bases at J, with 10 bases between. The CDR3 runs 14 residues. In DNA, the CDR3 is TGCGCCAGCAGCCCCTACAGGGCTGGAAACACCATATATTTT. Amino acid sequence: CASSPYRAGNTIYF.

This clone was counted only a few times. V gene TRBV28 combines with J gene TRBJ2-1; tentatively, D is TRBD2 (5 bases). Germline V gene lookup returns CDR1 MDHEN and CDR2 SYDVKM. The CDR3 runs to 14 residues. Trimming stripped 6 bases from V and 8 bases from J, with 17 bases between. This chain's CDR3 is CASSSSGGKYEQFF. The CDR3 DNA reads TGTGCCAGCAGCTCCAGCGGAGGCAAGTATGAGCAGTTCTTC.

The rearrangement joins TRBV2 to TRBJ2-1; maybe TRBD1 (6 bases). Germline V gene sequence: CDR1 SNHLY, CDR2 FYNNEI. Trimming removed 6 bases at V and 15 bases at J, with 24 bases between. The CDR3 covers 14 residues. CDR3 bases: TGTGCCAGCAGGGGAGATCTCCCAATGAGCAGGGGGTTCTTC. Translating gives CASRGDLPMSRGFF. The complete variable domain, with remaining parts taken from reference TRBV2 and TRBJ2-1, reads EPEVTQTPSHQVTQMGQEVILRCVPISNHLYFYWYRQILGQKVEFLVSFYNNEISEKSEIFDDQFSVERPDGSNFTLKIRSTKLEDSAMYFCASRGDLPMSRGFFGPGTRLTVL.

The V and J genes are TRBV19 and TRBJ2-5, with D uncertain. V was clipped by 0 bases and J by 1 base, with 6 bases between them. The germline gives CDR1 LNHDA, CDR2 SQIVND (reference sequence). The CDR3 covers 14 residues. CDR3 DNA: TGTGCCAGTAGTATAGACCACAGCCAAGAGACCCAGTACTTC. This codes for CASSIDHSQETQYF.